The 31 T cell receptor beta chains given below trace back to one sample, sequenced in a study of blood T cell repertoires in COVID-19. Only in-frame clones appear in the TCRdb table, and some are missing; sequencing was by immunoSEQ multiplex PCR. This sample has 140,000 to 150,000 clones, with almost 80% found just once. Sequences were obtained from peripheral blood. These receptors were collected from a man aged 45-65 years with active or convalescent COVID-19.

The J gene is TRBJ1-5, the V gene TRBV6-5; tentatively, D is TRBD1 (5 bases). Looked up from germline, CDR1 is MNHEY and CDR2 is SVGAGI. V lost 6 bases to trimming and J lost 2 bases, with 11 bases between them. The CDR3 consists of 14 residues. CDR3 sequence (DNA): TGTGCCAGCAGAATACAGGACGGCAATCAGCCCCAGCATTTT. Its translation is CASRIQDGNQPQHF.

The chain links TRBV7-9 to TRBJ2-1, with D perhaps TRBD2 (5 bases). The CDR3 extends over 14 amino acids. The germline V gene has CDR1 SEHNR and CDR2 FQNEAQ (reference sequence). Trimming removed 5 bases at V and 0 bases at J, with 8 bases between. CDR3 DNA sequence: TGTGCCAGCAGCCGAGCGGACTCCTACAATGAGCAGTTCTTC. It yields the protein CASSRADSYNEQFF.

This clone was observed a handful of times. The J gene is TRBJ2-7, the V gene TRBV19; TRBD2 might be the D (5 bases). From germline, CDR1 is LNHDA and CDR2 SQIVND (reference sequence). With 3 bases removed from V and 3 bases from J, the gap between germline ends came to 15 bases. This CDR3 contains 15 residues. The CDR3 nucleotides are TGTGCCAGTAGTATTGGCAGAGGACTGAACTACGAGCAGTACTTC. It translates to CASSIGRGLNYEQYF. Together with reference TRBV19 and TRBJ2-7, the CDR3 gives the full variable domain: DGGITQSPKYLFRKEGQNVTLSCEQNLNHDAMYWYRQDPGQGLRLIYYSQIVNDFQKGDIAEGYSVSREKKESFPLTVTSAQKNPTAFYLCASSIGRGLNYEQYFGPGTRLTVT.

This chain connects TRBV29-1 to TRBJ2-1, with D unclear. Looked up from germline, CDR1 is SQVTM and CDR2 is ANQGSEA. The CDR3 extends over 12 amino acids. The V gene lost 2 bases and the J gene lost 4 bases, with 6 bases spanning the gap. The chain's CDR3 is CSVEPVYNEQFF. The CDR3 DNA is TGCAGCGTTGAACCAGTGTACAATGAGCAGTTCTTC.

The V call is TRBV29-1, the J call TRBJ1-2; no reliable D call. This CDR3 comprises 11 residues. In germline, CDR1 is SQVTM, CDR2 ANQGSEA. The V end was cut by 4 bases, the J end by 2 bases, with 5 bases between. CDR3 nucleotides: TGCAGCGTTGTGTCGAACTATGGCTACACCTTC. Translating it yields CSVVSNYGYTF.

Points on this clone: This same CDR3 is encoded by further DNA sequences in the sample. The V and J genes are TRBV28 and TRBJ1-2; 11 positions match TRBD1. The germline CDR1 and CDR2 sequences are MDHEN and SYDVKM. This CDR3 region has 13 residues. J was trimmed by 2 bases and V by 10 bases; bases with no gene match: 3. CDR3 sequence (DNA): TGTGCCACGCGGACAGGGGGCAACTATGGCTACACCTTC. It is translated as CATRTGGNYGYTF.

V usage is TRBV30 and J usage is TRBJ2-1; TRBD2 matches 10 bases. CDR3 length equals 15 residues. Germline V CDR1 and CDR2: GTSNPN, SVGIG (reference sequence). The trim removed 0 bases at V and 8 bases at J, leaving 7 bases unmatched. DNA for the CDR3: TGTGCCTGGAGTGTAGATACTAGCGGGATCGATGAGCAGTTCTTC. Residues: CAWSVDTSGIDEQFF.

V is TRBV19 and J is TRBJ1-2; D unresolved. Germline CDR1 reads LNHDA; CDR2 reads SQIVND (reference sequence). The CDR3 is made up of 14 amino acids. Trimming cost V 4 bases and J 1 base, with 10 bases left between them. The chain's CDR3 is CASSTPTGNYGYTF. Here the CDR3 DNA reads TGTGCCAGTAGTACCCCGACGGGTAACTATGGCTACACCTTC.

V usage is TRBV28 and J usage is TRBJ2-7; a possible D gene is TRBD1 (6 bases). Germline V gene data show CDR1 as MDHEN and CDR2 as SYDVKM. Trimming shortened V by 5 bases and J by 4 bases, and 9 bases separated the two germline ends. The CDR3 extends over 12 amino acids. This CDR3 is CASSTGQYEQYF. DNA for the CDR3: TGTGCCAGCAGTACCGGACAGTACGAGCAGTACTTC.

V is TRBV19 and J is TRBJ1-5; D unclear. CDR1 and CDR2 from the germline V gene are LNHDA and SQIVND (reference sequence). Trimming cost V 1 base and J 0 bases, with 7 bases left between them. The CDR3 covers 15 residues. The CDR3 DNA is TGTGCCAGTAGTATAGCCGTCTATAGCAATCAGCCCCAGCATTTT. Translated, it gives CASSIAVYSNQPQHF. The whole variable domain, filled in from reference TRBV19 and TRBJ1-5, reads DGGITQSPKYLFRKEGQNVTLSCEQNLNHDAMYWYRQDPGQGLRLIYYSQIVNDFQKGDIAEGYSVSREKKESFPLTVTSAQKNPTAFYLCASSIAVYSNQPQHFGDGTRLSIL.

The V call is TRBV9, the J call TRBJ2-7; TRBD2 matches at 10 bases. Germline-derived CDR1 and CDR2 are SGDLS and YYNGEE. V gave up 0 bases and J gave up 5 bases; unmatched junction bases: 5. The CDR3 sequence is 15 residues long. The chain's CDR3 is CASSVEGTSVNEQYF. The CDR3 DNA sequence: TGTGCCAGCAGCGTAGAGGGGACTAGCGTCAACGAGCAGTACTTC.

The rearrangement joins TRBV5-4 to TRBJ1-1; 11 nucleotides match TRBD1. After removal of 4 bases from V and 2 bases from J, the junction contained 7 bases not matched to a gene. CDR1 is SGHNT and CDR2 is YYREEE in the germline V gene (reference sequence). This CDR3 has 16 amino acids. CDR3 bases: TGTGCCAGCAGCCGCCGGGACAGGGGGGGCAACACTGAAGCTTTCTTT. This translates into CASSRRDRGGNTEAFF.

The V and J genes are TRBV27 and TRBJ1-2, with a weak D call TRBD1 (6 bases). CDR3 size: 17 residues. The germline V gene has CDR1 MNHEY and CDR2 SMNVEV (reference sequence). Between the trimmed V and J ends, which lost 4 bases and 3 bases, there was a span of 21 bases. The CDR3 region has the DNA TGTGCCAGCAGTTGGGGTTTTTCGGGGGGCTCCCACTATGGCTACACCTTC. Protein sequence: CASSWGFSGGSHYGYTF.

This sequence joins TRBV24-1 and TRBJ2-3; 10 positions agree with TRBD2. Germline V gene lookup returns CDR1 KGHDR and CDR2 SFDVKD. This CDR3 contains 17 residues. Trimming at V came to 4 bases and at J to 4 bases, leaving 10 bases not matched to a gene. CDR3: CATSDPISGRRSDTQYF. The CDR3 nucleotides are TGTGCCACCAGTGACCCGATTAGCGGGAGGAGGTCAGATACGCAGTATTTT.

This chain joins TRBV9 and TRBJ2-2, with TRBD2 as a possible D gene (6 bases). CDR3 size: 15 residues. V was shortened by 2 bases and J by 6 bases, with 14 bases between the two germline ends. Germline V gene data show CDR1 as SGDLS and CDR2 as YYNGEE. In DNA, the CDR3 is TGTGCCAGCAGCGTTGTCTCTAGCGAGGCCGGGGAGCTGTTTTTT. It codes for CASSVVSSEAGELFF.

This chain uses TRBV7-9 with TRBJ2-3, with a tentative D call TRBD2 (6 bases). The germline V gene has CDR1 SEHNR and CDR2 FQNEAQ (reference sequence). With 8 bases removed from V and 2 bases from J, the gap between germline ends came to 11 bases. CDR3 length: 13 residues. CDR3 loop: CASGEAITDTQYF. The CDR3, as DNA: TGTGCCAGCGGGGAGGCCATCACAGATACGCAGTATTTT.

This chain uses TRBV28 with TRBJ2-4; 7 bases fit TRBD2. V dropped 3 bases and J dropped 9; count of bases not matched to a gene: 14. The CDR3 sequence is 16 residues long. Germline loops: CDR1 MDHEN, CDR2 SYDVKM. The CDR3 region has the DNA TGTGCCAGCAGTTTTCGCGGGAGAGCTACTTGGAGCATTCAGTACTTC. It is translated as CASSFRGRATWSIQYF.

The chain couples TRBV5-1 to TRBJ1-1, with D possibly TRBD1 on 6 matching bases. This CDR3 is built from 13 residues. Trimming cost V 4 bases and J 7 bases, with 14 bases left between them. Germline loops: CDR1 SGHRS, CDR2 YFSETQ. Written as DNA, the CDR3 is TGCGCCAGCAGCCCACAGGGCTTCAGTGAAGCTTTCTTT. Its protein is CASSPQGFSEAFF.

The genes are TRBV19 and TRBJ1-4; the D is unclear. Germline assignment: CDR1 LNHDA and CDR2 SQIVND (reference sequence). The CDR3 extends over 13 amino acids. Between the trimmed V and J ends, which lost 5 bases and 1 base, there was a span of 5 bases. CDR3 bases: TGTGCCAGTAGTCGAGGAACTAATGAAAAACTGTTTTTT. As protein: CASSRGTNEKLFF. The full variable domain, completed using reference TRBV19 and TRBJ1-4, is DGGITQSPKYLFRKEGQNVTLSCEQNLNHDAMYWYRQDPGQGLRLIYYSQIVNDFQKGDIAEGYSVSREKKESFPLTVTSAQKNPTAFYLCASSRGTNEKLFFGSGTQLSVL.

The gene calls are TRBV6-5 and TRBJ1-1; 7 nucleotides match TRBD1. The junction had 12 bases not matched to a gene; V was cut back by 5 bases and J by 6 bases. Germline-derived CDR1 and CDR2 are MNHEY and SVGAGI. The CDR3 is 15 amino acids. This chain's CDR3 is CASSTRGGQGAEAFF. CDR3 nucleotides: TGTGCCAGCAGTACCCGCGGGGGGCAGGGGGCTGAAGCTTTCTTT.

This clone was picked up one time. This sequence joins TRBV28 and TRBJ1-1; D might be TRBD1 (5 bases). The CDR3 contains 12 residues. The V gene's germline CDR1 is MDHEN and CDR2 SYDVKM. V lost 6 bases to trimming and J lost 8 bases, with 13 bases between them. The DNA for the CDR3 is TGTGCCAGCAGCCGCCCCACAGGAGAAGCTTTCTTT. Its translation: CASSRPTGEAFF.

The V gene is TRBV19, the J gene TRBJ2-7; tentatively, D is TRBD1 (6 bases). Trimming took off 3 bases at V and 6 bases at J, with 12 bases between the two ends. This CDR3 has 13 amino acids. Per germline, CDR1 LNHDA and CDR2 SQIVND (reference sequence). CDR3 loop: CASSMYTGIEQYF. The CDR3 coding sequence is TGTGCCAGTAGTATGTATACAGGGATCGAGCAGTACTTC.

The chain combines TRBV19 with TRBJ2-2; possibly TRBD2 for D (5 bases). Trimming pared 4 bases from V and 6 bases from J, leaving 12 bases between. Looked up from germline, CDR1 is LNHDA and CDR2 is SQIVND (reference sequence). The CDR3 runs 14 residues. This chain's CDR3 is CASSRRGVSGELFF. The CDR3 DNA reads TGTGCCAGTAGTAGACGGGGTGTGTCCGGGGAGCTGTTTTTT.

This clone showed up just a few times. This rearrangement joins TRBV29-1 to TRBJ2-7; D unresolved. This CDR3 has 12 residues. Trimming pared 0 bases from V and 6 bases from J, leaving 9 bases between. Germline CDR1 and CDR2: SQVTM and ANQGSEA. CDR3 in amino acids: CSVEDVVAEQYF. CDR3 in DNA: TGCAGCGTTGAAGATGTAGTCGCCGAGCAGTACTTC.

The V gene is TRBV28, the J gene TRBJ2-7; D uncertain. Germline V lookup: CDR1 MDHEN, CDR2 SYDVKM. Deletions cut 2 bases from V and 2 bases from J, with 10 bases between. CDR3 length: 14 amino acids. The chain's CDR3 is CASSLGQPPYEQYF. As DNA, the CDR3 is TGTGCCAGCAGTTTAGGGCAGCCTCCCTACGAGCAGTACTTC.

The gene calls are TRBV27 and TRBJ2-7, with 9 bases aligning to TRBD2. From germline, CDR1 is MNHEY and CDR2 SMNVEV (reference sequence). J gave up 1 base and V 6 bases, and 10 bases lay outside the gene matches. The CDR3 runs 16 residues. CDR3: CASRPLLREGSYEQYF. CDR3 nucleotide sequence: TGTGCCAGCAGACCCCTCTTGCGGGAGGGTTCCTACGAGCAGTACTTC.

V gene TRBV11-2 combines with J gene TRBJ2-5, with a weak D call TRBD2 (6 bases). The germline V and J ends were trimmed by 3 bases and 3 bases, with 14 bases remaining between them. In germline, CDR1 is SGHAT, CDR2 FQNNGV. The CDR3 runs to 15 residues. Here the CDR3 reads CASSFNGGMKETQYF. The CDR3 DNA sequence: TGTGCCAGCAGCTTTAACGGCGGGATGAAAGAGACCCAGTACTTC.

This clone was picked up one time. This chain joins TRBV29-1 and TRBJ2-1, with 11 bases that match TRBD2. The CDR3 spans 11 residues. The junction had 6 bases not matched to a gene; V was cut back by 6 bases and J by 14 bases. The germline V gene has CDR1 SQVTM and CDR2 ANQGSEA. CDR3 DNA: TGCAGCGTCGAAACTAGCGGGAGCGAGTTCTTC. Its protein is CSVETSGSEFF.

The chain uses TRBV12-5 and TRBJ2-2, with D unresolved. V shed 1 base and J shed 6 bases, with 15 bases lying between them. CDR3 length: 16 residues. Germline loops: CDR1 LGHNT, CDR2 FRNRAP. The CDR3 sequence: CASGLGSSGNPGELFF. In DNA form, the CDR3 reads TGTGCTAGTGGTTTGGGTTCCTCAGGTAACCCCGGGGAGCTGTTTTTT.

The chain links TRBV5-6 to TRBJ1-6, with D perhaps matching TRBD1 (5 bases). This CDR3 region has 15 residues. Trimming pared 4 bases from V and 7 bases from J, leaving 15 bases between. CDR1 and CDR2 (germline): SGHDT, YYEEEE. CDR3 nucleotides: TGTGCCAGCAGCCCCGACGGCGGGGGAAATTCACCCCTCCACTTT. Amino acid sequence: CASSPDGGGNSPLHF. Drawing the rest from reference TRBV5-6 and TRBJ1-6, the complete variable domain is DAGVTQSPTHLIKTRGQQVTLRCSPKSGHDTVSWYQQALGQGPQFIFQYYEEEERQRGNFPDRFSGHQFPNYSSELNVNALLLGDSALYLCASSPDGGGNSPLHFGNGTRLTVT.

The chain uses TRBV28 and TRBJ1-2; no clear D gene. This CDR3 has 13 residues. Trimming left V 7 bases short and J 4 bases short, with 13 bases between. CDR1 and CDR2 (germline): MDHEN, SYDVKM. CDR3 sequence: CASKAGVGYGYTF. The CDR3, as DNA: TGTGCCAGCAAAGCCGGAGTTGGCTATGGCTACACCTTC.